This TCR beta chain was obtained from a study of post-analysis software for immune sequencing data. Study-wide results and limits: TRBV5-6, TRBV5-1 and TRBV20-1 belonged to a set of roughly 5 TRBV segments that were more frequent in patients than controls.

This clonotype was counted between two and nine times. The antigen is unknown. Unique molecular identifiers were present in the TCR beta cDNA libraries. In TCRdb, the PCR reads were re-called with MiXCR into one record per CDR3 protein. The sample consists of around 700,000 distinct CDR3 sequences, more than 50% of them appearing once. Germline V gives CDR1 KGHDR, CDR2 SFDVKD. The CDR3 extends over 11 amino acids. Trimming took 4 bases from V and 8 from J, leaving 5 bases between them. Sample: blood. V usage is TRBV24-1 and J usage is TRBJ2-1; D not resolved. This TCR derives from a girl aged 2 to 10 with multiple sclerosis. The CDR3 sequence: CATSDVYEQFF. CDR3 DNA sequence: TGTGCCACCAGTGACGTCTATGAGCAGTTCTTC.